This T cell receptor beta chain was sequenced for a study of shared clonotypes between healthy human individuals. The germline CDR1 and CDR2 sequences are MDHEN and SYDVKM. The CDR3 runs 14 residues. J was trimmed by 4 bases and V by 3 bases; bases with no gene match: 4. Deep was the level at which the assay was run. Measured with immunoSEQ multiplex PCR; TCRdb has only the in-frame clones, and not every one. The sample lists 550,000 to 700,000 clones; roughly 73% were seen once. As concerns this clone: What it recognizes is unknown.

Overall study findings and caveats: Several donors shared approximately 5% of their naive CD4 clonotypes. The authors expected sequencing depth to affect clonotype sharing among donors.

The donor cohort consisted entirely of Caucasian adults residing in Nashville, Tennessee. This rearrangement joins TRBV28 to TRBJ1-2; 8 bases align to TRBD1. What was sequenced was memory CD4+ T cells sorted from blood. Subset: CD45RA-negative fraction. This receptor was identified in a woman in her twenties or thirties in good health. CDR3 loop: CASSFLQGVYGYTF. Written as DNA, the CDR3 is TGTGCCAGCAGTTTCCTACAGGGGGTCTATGGCTACACCTTC.